The source of this T cell receptor beta chain is a study of CD8 T cells in Susac syndrome. Trimming stripped 4 bases from V and 7 bases from J, with 7 bases between. The CDR3 has 12 residues. CDR1 and CDR2 (germline): MGHRA, YSYEKL. This clonotype was seen just once. RNA in amounts of roughly 0.45 to 1 ug was reverse transcribed with random hexamers. MiXCR was run by TCRdb on the immunoSEQ multiplex PCR reads, yielding one entry per CDR3 protein. The sample yields approximately 83,000 distinct CDR3 sequences, approximately 93% seen once. J is TRBJ2-2 and V is TRBV4-1, with no clear D. Sequenced: CD8+ T cells from PBMCs. This TCR derives from a human donor with Susac syndrome. The CDR3 coding sequence is TGCGCCAGCAGCCCTAGACTCGGGGAGCTGTTTTTT. Translation gives CASSPRLGELFF.